These 17 T cell receptor beta chains share one sample of origin, sequenced in a study of vaccination and CD4 T cells after COVID-19. Each CDR3 protein is one row after TCRdb ran MiXCR on the PCR reads. This table has approximately 30,000 distinct CDR3 sequences, 51% appearing once. Time point reported: late sampling 161 to 241 days after vaccination in a few convalescent patients. The input for sequencing was CD4+ T cells from blood, taken about 7 months after SARS-CoV-2 vaccination. These receptor sequences come from a human donor who had recovered from COVID-19.

In this sample, this clonotype turned up a few times. V is TRBV6-4 and J is TRBJ2-1, with 8 bases fitting TRBD2. Losses at the gene ends were 2 bases for V and 6 bases for J; bases not matched to a gene: 9. The V gene's germline CDR1 is MRHNA and CDR2 SNTAGT. The CDR3 length is 16 residues. The CDR3 region has the DNA TGTGCCAGCAGTGACGAGGCCGGGAGGGGCCCCAATGAGCAGTTCTTC. Translation: CASSDEAGRGPNEQFF.

The chain combines TRBV20-1 with TRBJ1-5, with unresolved D. With 4 bases removed from V and 7 bases from J, the gap between germline ends came to 20 bases. CDR1 and CDR2 (germline): DFQATT, SNEGSKA (reference sequence). The CDR3 spans 15 residues. The CDR3 region is CSANEIGSVDQPQHF. Written as DNA, the CDR3 is TGCAGTGCTAACGAAATAGGCAGCGTCGACCAGCCCCAGCATTTT.

This clonotype was detected a few times. The genes are TRBV7-8 and TRBJ1-1; D may be TRBD1 (5 bases). CDR3 length: 15 residues. Germline-derived CDR1 and CDR2 are SGHVS and FQNEAQ. The germline V and J ends were trimmed by 5 bases and 1 base, with 14 bases remaining between them. The CDR3 spells CASSPSGTTNTEAFF. CDR3 DNA: TGTGCCAGCAGCCCAAGTGGGACGACGAACACTGAAGCTTTCTTT.

The chain carries TRBV19 and TRBJ2-7; the D is unclear. The germline V gene has CDR1 LNHDA and CDR2 SQIVND (reference sequence). Trimming removed 9 bases from V and 0 bases from J, with 18 bases in between. This CDR3 spans 15 amino acids. The CDR3 protein is CASSISRGVSYEQYF. The CDR3 bases are TGTGCCAGCAGCATAAGTCGCGGCGTCTCCTACGAGCAGTACTTC.

The V and J genes are TRBV19 and TRBJ2-1, with 10 bases aligning to TRBD1. The ends lost 10 bases at V and 4 bases at J; junction bases unmatched: 4. Germline CDR1 LNHDA, CDR2 SQIVND (reference sequence). The CDR3 consists of 13 residues. The CDR3 DNA sequence: TGTGCCACCCGGACAGGGGGTTACAATGAGCAGTTCTTC. Translation gives CATRTGGYNEQFF.

This clonotype was detected only a few times. V usage is TRBV6-2 or TRBV6-3 and J usage is TRBJ2-5; TRBD2 aligns across 8 bases. Trimming removed 3 bases from V and 4 bases from J; junction bases left unmatched: 4. CDR1 is MNHEY, CDR2 SVGEGT, per germline. This CDR3 has 14 residues. The CDR3 bases are TGTGCCAGCAGTTATTCGCTAGCGGGAGAGACCCAGTACTTC. Protein product: CASSYSLAGETQYF.

This sequence joins TRBV27 and TRBJ2-5; D might be TRBD1 (6 bases). Trimming pared 2 bases from V and 3 bases from J, leaving 13 bases between. CDR1 is MNHEY, CDR2 SMNVEV, per germline (reference sequence). The length of the CDR3 is 15 residues. CDR3 coding DNA: TGTGCCAGCAGTTTAACAGGGAATACTAAAGAGACCCAGTACTTC. Its translation is CASSLTGNTKETQYF.

This clonotype was detected only a few times. The chain employs TRBV7-9 and TRBJ2-3; D might be TRBD1 (5 bases). This CDR3 is built from 15 residues. Trimming shortened V by 4 bases and J by 5 bases, and 16 bases separated the two germline ends. CDR1 is SEHNR, CDR2 FQNEAQ, per germline (reference sequence). This CDR3 is CASSYWGQGEDTQYF. The CDR3 DNA sequence: TGTGCCAGCAGCTACTGGGGCCAGGGCGAAGATACGCAGTATTTT.

CDR3 in amino acids: CASSPHLNEQFF. CDR3 nucleotides: TGTGCCAGCAGCCCCCACCTCAATGAGCAGTTCTTC. The rearrangement joins TRBV7-9 to TRBJ2-1; D ambiguous. This CDR3 has 12 amino acids. V dropped 5 bases and J dropped 6 bases, with 8 bases sitting between them. Germline loops: CDR1 SEHNR, CDR2 FQNEAQ (reference sequence).

This sequence joins TRBV6-2 or TRBV6-3 and TRBJ2-3; 7 bases align to TRBD2. The CDR3 is 15 amino acids. CDR1 and CDR2 (germline): MNHEY, SVGEGT. After removal of 2 bases from V and 5 bases from J, the junction contained 7 bases not matched to a gene. Here the CDR3 DNA reads TGTGCCAGCAGTTACGGCGGGAGCGAGAGAGATACGCAGTATTTT. Translation gives CASSYGGSERDTQYF.

With respect to this clonotype: Germline and junction disagree at one end, which may indicate a read error. This rearrangement joins TRBV15 to TRBJ2-1; a weak D match, TRBD2 (5 bases). Germline CDR1 LNHNV, CDR2 YYDKDF (reference sequence). The CDR3 sequence is 13 residues long. DNA of the CDR3: TGTGCCATCAGCAGAGTAGCCGGAGGTGAGCAGTTCTTC. Residues: CAISRVAGGEQFF.

Only a few counts were recorded for this clonotype. The rearrangement uses TRBV20-1 and TRBJ2-1, with D perhaps matching TRBD2 (5 bases). The CDR3 has 20 residues. Per germline, CDR1 DFQATT and CDR2 SNEGSKA (reference sequence). V lost 0 bases and J lost 5, with 29 bases in between. CDR3 nucleotide sequence: TGCAGTGCTAGAGACCCCCTCGGGATGACCTTCTCCCGTGGCGACAATGAGCAGTTCTTC. Amino acids: CSARDPLGMTFSRGDNEQFF.

This clonotype appeared a few times. The rearrangement joins TRBV10-3 to TRBJ2-3, with 8 bases aligning to TRBD2. CDR1 and CDR2 (germline): ENHRY, SYGVKD. This CDR3 spans 16 amino acids. Trimming at V came to 5 bases and at J to 0 bases, leaving 7 bases not matched to a gene. The CDR3 region is CAISPTSGASTDTQYF. In DNA form, the CDR3 reads TGTGCCATCAGTCCCACTAGCGGCGCTAGCACAGATACGCAGTATTTT.

The V and J genes are TRBV2 and TRBJ2-7; 10 nucleotides align to TRBD2. Per germline, CDR1 SNHLY and CDR2 FYNNEI. The CDR3 is made up of 14 amino acids. Trimming cost V 3 bases and J 5 bases; bases outside gene matches: 4. The CDR3 nucleotides read TGTGCCAGCAGTGAGACTAGCGGGCTCAACGAGCAGTACTTC. Its translation is CASSETSGLNEQYF.

The chain couples TRBV27 to TRBJ2-1, with TRBD1 matching 10 bases. The junction had 4 bases not matched to a gene; V was cut back by 5 bases and J by 6 bases. The CDR3 covers 14 residues. Germline V gives CDR1 MNHEY, CDR2 SMNVEV (reference sequence). CDR3 loop: CASSLWTGGNEQFF. The CDR3 DNA follows: TGTGCCAGCAGTCTGTGGACAGGGGGCAATGAGCAGTTCTTC.

The chain combines TRBV24-1 with TRBJ2-3; 10 bases match TRBD2. V dropped 2 bases and J dropped 0; count of bases not matched to a gene: 1. The germline CDR1 and CDR2 sequences are KGHDR and SFDVKD. CDR3 length: 16 residues. Here the CDR3 DNA reads TGTGCCACCAGTGATTCGACTAGCGGGAGCACAGATACGCAGTATTTT. Amino acid sequence: CATSDSTSGSTDTQYF.

This clonotype turned up a few times. The rearrangement joins TRBV6-5 to TRBJ2-3; 7 bases are shared with TRBD2. The ends lost 3 bases at V and 4 bases at J; junction bases unmatched: 4. The germline CDR1 and CDR2 sequences are MNHEY and SVGAGI. The CDR3 length is 14 residues. The CDR3 nucleotides are TGTGCCAGCAGTTATGGCGGGAGTGCAGATACGCAGTATTTT. Translated: CASSYGGSADTQYF.